This T cell receptor (beta chain) was sequenced in a study of Graves' ophthalmopathy and Graves' hyperthyroidism. In the study overall: At initial diagnosis, peripheral blood was obtained, and this preceded any treatment.

This clonotype was found many times. As yet, its antigen is unknown. Between the trimmed V and J ends, which lost 8 bases and 7 bases, there was a span of 18 bases. The CDR3 has 15 amino acids. The germline gives CDR1 SNHLY, CDR2 FYNNEI. Newly diagnosed, the hyperthyroidism patients had under 2 months' duration and were aged 18 to 65. Patients with other autoimmune diseases, uncontrolled infections, pregnancy or lactation were excluded. The study, taken as a whole, reports: Forecasting of ophthalmopathy progression by the model achieved about 71% sensitivity and around 77% specificity.

RNA served as the template for amplifying TCR beta CDR3 regions. Second-round multiplex PCR came after a first-round RT-PCR that employed HTBI primers. From the multiplex PCR reads, TCRdb called clonotypes with MiXCR, one entry per CDR3 protein. The repertoire holds some 380,000 distinct CDR3 sequences, roughly 14% seen once, with around 7% in the top ten. The chain links TRBV2 to TRBJ1-6; D call uncertain. The receptor comes from a woman between 18 and 29 years old with stable Graves' hyperthyroidism. Sequenced input: peripheral blood. The CDR3 is CASGRASQLNSPLHF. The CDR3 region has the DNA TGTGCCAGCGGACGAGCTTCACAACTCAATTCACCCCTCCACTTT.